These 20 T cell receptor beta chains originate from one sample sequenced in a study of blood T cell repertoires in COVID-19. Assay: immunoSEQ multiplex PCR; the TCRdb copy retains only in-frame clones and omits some. Of some 120,000 clones listed, more than 75% are singletons. Sequenced: peripheral blood. The receptors stem from a human donor in a cohort sampled during active COVID-19.

This chain connects TRBV7-9 to TRBJ2-7; 10 nucleotides match TRBD2. Germline V lookup: CDR1 SEHNR, CDR2 FQNEAQ (reference sequence). After removal of 4 bases from V and 3 bases from J, the junction contained 6 bases not matched to a gene. This CDR3 contains 15 residues. For the CDR3, the DNA is TGTGCCAGCAGCTACCTAGCGGGAGCAAGCTACGAGCAGTACTTC. It specifies CASSYLAGASYEQYF.

The chain carries TRBV5-4 and TRBJ2-7, with TRBD1 identical over 7 bases. CDR3 length equals 15 residues. Germline CDR1 SGHNT, CDR2 YYREEE (reference sequence). Trimming took 4 bases from V and 1 from J; bases not matched to a gene: 8. Here the CDR3 DNA reads TGTGCCAGCAGCGGGAAGACAGGGCTTTCCTACGAGCAGTACTTC. Protein: CASSGKTGLSYEQYF. Full variable domain (rest looked up from reference TRBV5-4 and TRBJ2-7): ETGVTQSPTHLIKTRGQQVTLRCSSQSGHNTVSWYQQALGQGPQFIFQYYREEENGRGNFPPRFSGLQFPNYSSELNVNALELDDSALYLCASSGKTGLSYEQYFGPGTRLTVT.

The chain uses TRBV29-1 and TRBJ2-7; TRBD2 agrees at 7 bases. V shed 1 base and J 0 bases; nucleotides not matched to a gene: 12. There are 17 residues in the CDR3. CDR1 and CDR2 from the germline V gene are SQVTM and ANQGSEA. The CDR3 DNA reads TGCAGCGTTGAAGTATACTCTGAGCGGGAAATCTCCTACGAGCAGTACTTC. This codes for CSVEVYSEREISYEQYF.

This clone was observed a handful of times. J is TRBJ1-2 and V is TRBV19, with TRBD1 identical over 8 bases. With 4 bases clipped from V and 4 bases from J, the junction kept 5 bases outside the gene matches. The CDR3 has 14 residues. Germline values: CDR1 LNHDA, CDR2 SQIVND (reference sequence). The CDR3 region is CASSKTGVGYGYTF. CDR3 nucleotide sequence: TGTGCCAGTAGTAAGACAGGGGTAGGCTATGGCTACACCTTC.

This clone was recorded only once. The rearrangement uses TRBV24-1 and TRBJ2-2; the match to TRBD1 covers 9 bases. Germline-derived CDR1 and CDR2 are KGHDR and SFDVKD. This CDR3 spans 15 amino acids. V shed 3 bases, J shed 4 bases, and the junction held 2 bases outside the gene matches. CDR3 DNA: TGTGCCACCAGTGATGCGGGACAGGGCACCGGGGAGCTGTTTTTT. Translation: CATSDAGQGTGELFF.

This clone has a count of ten or more. CDR3 DNA: TGTGCCAGCAGTCCCCGAAGGACAGGGCGGTACGAGCAGTACTTC. Translation: CASSPRRTGRYEQYF. This sequence joins TRBV28 and TRBJ2-7; TRBD1 matches 8 bases. Germline V gene sequence: CDR1 MDHEN, CDR2 SYDVKM. This CDR3 comprises 15 residues. V was pared by 5 bases and J by 4 bases, with 10 bases of the junction left unmatched. The entire variable domain, with the rest obtained from reference TRBV28 and TRBJ2-7, is as follows: DVKVTQSSRYLVKRTGEKVFLECVQDMDHENMFWYRQDPGLGLRLIYFSYDVKMKEKGDIPEGYSVSREKKERFSLILESASTNQTSMYLCASSPRRTGRYEQYFGPGTRLTVT.

This clone has a handful of counts. The chain recombines TRBV10-3 with TRBJ2-7; D is possibly TRBD1 (5 bases). Germline assignment: CDR1 ENHRY and CDR2 SYGVKD. The CDR3 runs 15 residues. V was cut by 2 bases and J by 2 bases, with 13 bases left in between. CDR3 protein: CAISEIRQKTYEQYF. CDR3 DNA: TGTGCCATCAGTGAGATAAGACAGAAAACCTACGAGCAGTACTTC.

The rearrangement uses TRBV7-5 and TRBJ2-1; the table's D call of TRBD2 was not tested on the DNA. TRBV7-5 is deemed a pseudogene. The CDR3 consists of 16 residues. The CDR3 DNA reads as TGTGCCAGAAGCTTAGAACTAGCGGGACCTTACAATGAGCAGTTCTTC. It encodes CARSLELAGPYNEQFF.

This clone was detected a few times. The rearrangement links TRBV24-1 to TRBJ2-1, with 13 positions matching TRBD2. Per germline, CDR1 KGHDR and CDR2 SFDVKD. CDR3 length: 17 residues. The V and J ends lost 4 bases and 9 bases, in that order; junction bases with no gene match: 11. The CDR3 spells CATSDGGLAGNRGEQFF. The CDR3 nucleotides read TGTGCCACCAGTGACGGGGGACTAGCGGGAAACAGGGGTGAGCAGTTCTTC.

This chain links TRBV28 with TRBJ1-2; 8 nucleotides align to TRBD1. Germline CDR1 is MDHEN and CDR2 is SYDVKM. Trimming took 4 bases from V and 6 from J; bases not matched to a gene: 4. The CDR3 runs 13 residues. The CDR3 DNA is TGTGCCAGCAGTTACGGACAGGGCGATGGCTACACCTTC. It yields the protein CASSYGQGDGYTF.

The chain employs TRBV19 and TRBJ2-3, with 9 nucleotides matching TRBD2. CDR3 length: 13 amino acids. V was pared by 9 bases and J by 4 bases, with 5 bases of the junction left unmatched. CDR1 and CDR2 (germline): LNHDA, SQIVND (reference sequence). The CDR3 sequence: CASRSGGADTQYF. In DNA form, the CDR3 reads TGTGCCAGCCGTAGCGGGGGCGCAGATACGCAGTATTTT.

The J gene is TRBJ2-7, the V gene TRBV4-1; 8 bases line up with TRBD1. V shed 0 bases and J 3 bases; nucleotides not matched to a gene: 7. Per the germline V gene, CDR1 is MGHRA and CDR2 is YSYEKL. The CDR3 is 16 amino acids. The CDR3 region is CASSQEVAGGVYEQYF. CDR3 sequence (DNA): TGCGCCAGCAGCCAAGAGGTGGCAGGGGGCGTCTACGAGCAGTACTTC.

The chain is built from TRBV5-4 and TRBJ1-1; D is uncertain. Deletions cut 0 bases from V and 3 bases from J, with 9 bases between. CDR1 is SGHNT and CDR2 is YYREEE in the germline V gene (reference sequence). The CDR3 runs to 14 residues. The CDR3 loop reads CASSLEAGYTEAFF. In DNA form, the CDR3 reads TGTGCCAGCAGCTTGGAGGCGGGGTACACTGAAGCTTTCTTT. The full variable domain, with the rest looked up from reference TRBV5-4 and TRBJ1-1, is ETGVTQSPTHLIKTRGQQVTLRCSSQSGHNTVSWYQQALGQGPQFIFQYYREEENGRGNFPPRFSGLQFPNYSSELNVNALELDDSALYLCASSLEAGYTEAFFGQGTRLTVV.

The chain recombines TRBV11-2 with TRBJ2-7; D is ambiguous. V shed 2 bases and J shed 1 base, with 21 bases lying between them. CDR1 and CDR2 (germline): SGHAT, FQNNGV. This CDR3 has 18 amino acids. The CDR3 bases are TGTGCCAGCAGCTTAAAAGTTGGCGGCCGGGTCGCGTCCTACGAGCAGTACTTC. This translates into CASSLKVGGRVASYEQYF.

The chain uses TRBV24-1 and TRBJ2-2; 8 bases map to TRBD1. This CDR3 is 17 amino acids long. The ends lost 3 bases at V and 2 bases at J; junction bases unmatched: 7. Germline loops: CDR1 KGHDR, CDR2 SFDVKD. CDR3 protein: CATSDPVQGGNTGELFF. The CDR3, as DNA: TGTGCCACCAGTGATCCCGTACAGGGGGGTAACACCGGGGAGCTGTTTTTT.

The chain joins TRBV3-1 (or the pseudogene TRBV3-2) to TRBJ2-7; 8 nucleotides match TRBD1. CDR3 length equals 14 residues. Germline V gene lookup returns CDR1 LGHDT and CDR2 YNNKEL (reference sequence). The J segment lost 0 bases and the V segment lost 4 bases, leaving 2 bases of the junction unmatched. This CDR3 is CASSRTGSSYEQYF. The CDR3, as DNA: TGTGCCAGCAGCCGGACAGGGAGCTCCTACGAGCAGTACTTC.

V gene TRBV11-2 combines with J gene TRBJ2-2, with TRBD2 identical over 7 bases. Germline V gives CDR1 SGHAT, CDR2 FQNNGV. Losses at the gene ends were 5 bases for V and 7 bases for J; bases not matched to a gene: 13. The CDR3 is 16 residues long. CDR3 bases: TGTGCCAGCAGCCCCCCCCCGGGAGGATTTGGCGGGGAGCTGTTTTTT. It yields the protein CASSPPPGGFGGELFF.

The chain joins TRBV4-2 to TRBJ2-3; 8 bases are a match to TRBD2. The CDR3 loop spans 16 amino acids. The V gene end was trimmed by 3 bases and the J gene end by 6 bases; junction bases not matched to a gene: 11. Germline loops: CDR1 LGHNA, CDR2 YNFKEQ. CDR3 nucleotides: TGTGCCAGCAGCCAGGAGGTCAGCGGGGGATGGGATACGCAGTATTTT. Protein sequence: CASSQEVSGGWDTQYF.

This sequence joins TRBV19 and TRBJ1-6; maybe TRBD1 (5 bases). The CDR3 sequence is 13 residues long. Germline-derived CDR1 and CDR2 are LNHDA and SQIVND (reference sequence). Trimming cost V 6 bases and J 7 bases, with 10 bases left between them. Written as DNA, the CDR3 is TGTGCCAGTAGGCAATACAGGAATTCACCCCTCCACTTT. Its translation is CASRQYRNSPLHF.

V is TRBV19 and J is TRBJ1-2; 10 bases align to TRBD1. V gave up 10 bases and J gave up 4 bases; unmatched junction bases: 6. CDR3 size: 13 residues. From germline, CDR1 is LNHDA and CDR2 SQIVND (reference sequence). CDR3 residues: CATSTGGSYGYTF. The CDR3 DNA sequence: TGTGCCACTTCGACAGGGGGCAGCTATGGCTACACCTTC.